This TCR beta chain emerged from a study of blood T cells in healthy people across ages (dated by TCRdb to the mid-2010s). Regarding the research as a whole: In model experiments, template switching captured roughly one uniquely barcoded TCR beta cDNA molecule for every two T cells. The study measured age-related changes in TCR beta repertoire diversity using deep sequencing normalized with unique cDNA molecular identifiers. The donors were split into four age groups: young (average around 16 years), middle-aged (39), aged (roughly 65) and long-lived (over 80). To avoid experimental bias, donors of different ages were distributed randomly across sequencing lanes. Using the same blood draw, the study looked at two additional independent replicas of 1 million unique cDNA reads for two donors, one aged 18 to 30 and the other aged 80 or older. Study-wide findings and limitations: Estimates of total diversity based on one million sequenced T cells were considered lower bounds and underestimates. Compared with the aged group, the long-lived group had more naive CD4+ T cells, fewer expanded clones and increased TCR diversity, suggesting age selection. Bulk unsorted PBMC profiling prevented conclusive comparison of naive and antigen-experienced compartments. There was a strong correlation between observed TCR beta diversity and the percentage of naive T cells measured by flow cytometry. As age increased, observed TCR beta diversity per million T cells dropped in a roughly linear way, and a significant reduction was already evident by age about 40. Because donor CMV infection status was unknown, age-related changes in expanded clonotypes were potentially confounded.

Systemically healthy Caucasian individuals from Russia, some 38 in total and aged roughly 6 to 100 years, were included as donors. Each donor gave approximately 10 milliliters of peripheral blood, collected into EDTA-treated Vacutainer tubes. PBMCs were isolated by Ficoll-Paque density-gradient centrifugation, with at least 6 million obtained per sample. Total RNA was extracted from PBMCs with Trizol reagent, with at least 6 micrograms obtained per sample. Naive CD45RAhigh/CD27high T cell percentages were measured by flow cytometry on a PBMC aliquot from every donor. The protocol used for the library was 5' RACE. Instrument on record: Illumina HiSeq 2500. The second PCR ran for roughly 7 to 12 cycles and used a J-beta primer mix along with a sample-barcoded 5' primer. A template-switch 5' adaptor carrying 12 random nucleotides introduced a unique molecular identifier onto each TCR beta cDNA molecule. Each sample yielded at least 3 million CDR3-containing paired-end reads. First-strand cDNA was synthesized from all RNA with the Mint cDNA synthesis kit, primed by a TRBC-specific oligonucleotide. After uracil-DNA glycosylase treatment, a first 18-cycle PCR used universal primers M1SS and BC2_uni_R on all cDNA. The paper's processing steps were these. Each sample was normalized by randomly selecting 1 million high-quality reads, each carrying a distinct molecular identifier. Instead of being binned into consensus sequences, reads with shared molecular identifiers were discarded. MiTCR, run with a Q25 quality threshold and the strictest error-elimination algorithm, handled CDR3 identification, clonotype clustering and error correction. A nonparametric unseen species model with Euler transformation was used to estimate a lower bound on total TCR beta diversity. In TCRdb, the public reads were trimmed at Q25 with fastp and aligned with MiXCR, with productive beta chains retained. Every distinct CDR3 protein forms one entry, paired with its most common genes and DNA. Here the V and J calls rest on TCRdb's processing, not on the authors' analysis. The sample table contains hundreds of thousands of distinct CDR3 sequences; only one count was recorded for 21% of them. The ten top clones hold 3.5% to 4% of the sample.

The CDR3 measures 12 amino acids from cysteine to phenylalanine. Only CDR3 DNA is held: 36 bases, read in frame from base 1. CDR1 and CDR2 (SQVTM, ANQGSEA) derive from the germline V gene. V loses 6 bases of germline sequence and J loses 9 bases, and the interval between the two ends is 15 bases. This clonotype showed up just a few times. This receptor's antigen is unknown. Within one base of it there is no much larger clone, and no base qualities were kept. Sequencing was carried out using blood. This sequence was found in a man between 65 and 79 years old in good health. This receptor chain uses TRBV29-1 and TRBJ2-4, with a weak D call of TRBD2 (6 bases match). The DNA sequence is given as TGCAGCGTCGGGACTCTAAGGGGCATTCAGTACTTC. It translates to CSVGTLRGIQYF. Reference TRBV29-1 and TRBJ2-4 proteins supply the regions before and after the CDR3; the full variable domain is: SAVISQKPSRDICQRGTSLTIQCQVDSQVTMMFWYRQQPGQSLTLIATANQGSEATYESGFVIDKFPISRPNLTFSTLTVSNMSPEDSSIYLCSVGTLRGIQYFGAGTRLSVL.